This TCR beta chain was observed in a study of OX40 agonist ivuxolimab in advanced cancers. CDR1 is MRHNA, CDR2 SNTAGT, per germline. The CDR3 covers 14 residues. Trimming cost V 5 bases and J 2 bases; bases outside gene matches: 2. Clones were read by immunoSEQ multiplex PCR, and TCRdb kept only the in-frame ones, dropping some. The table shows 53,000 or so clones, with approximately 75% occurring only once. V usage is TRBV6-4 and J usage is TRBJ2-3; 9 nucleotides align to TRBD1. The sequenced sample was CD4+ or CD8+ T cells sorted from blood, obtained in a trial of the OX40 agonist ivuxolimab. This clonotype originated in an adult with an advanced solid tumor such as melanoma, head and neck, liver or kidney cancer. The CDR3 nucleotides are TGTGCCAGCAGTAGGGACAGGGCCACAGATACGCAGTATTTT. Residues: CASSRDRATDTQYF.